A single sample is the source of the 14 T cell receptor beta chains below, sequenced in a study of shared clonotypes between healthy human individuals. Positive CCR7 selection of CD45RO-negative cells yielded the naive CD8 cells, and terminally differentiated effector memory CD45RA+ cells were excluded. Assay used: immunoSEQ multiplex PCR; TCRdb lists only in-frame clones, some missing. The sample comprises 800,000 or so clones, roughly 96% of which are singletons, and about 0.25% rests with the top ten. The specimen was naive CD8+ T cells sorted from blood. These receptors were taken from a man aged 25 to 45 in good health.

This CDR3 is CASSFDRSYEQYF. The DNA for the CDR3 is TGTGCCAGCAGTTTCGACAGGTCCTACGAGCAGTACTTC. The chain joins TRBV27 to TRBJ2-7; D perhaps matches TRBD1 (6 bases). This CDR3 has 13 residues. Trimming left V 3 bases short and J 1 base short, with 7 bases between. Per germline, CDR1 MNHEY and CDR2 SMNVEV (reference sequence).

The chain carries TRBV29-1 and TRBJ2-7; D perhaps matches TRBD1 (5 bases). The CDR3 loop spans 10 amino acids. CDR1 and CDR2 from the germline V gene are SQVTM and ANQGSEA. V was shortened by 5 bases and J by 6 bases, with 8 bases between the two germline ends. CDR3 in DNA: TGCAGCGTTAGGGGAAGCGAGCAGTACTTC. It encodes CSVRGSEQYF.

The chain couples TRBV11-2 to TRBJ2-1; TRBD2 aligns across 8 bases. Per the germline V gene, CDR1 is SGHAT and CDR2 is FQNNGV. This CDR3 is built from 16 residues. J lost 4 bases, V lost 1 base, and 6 bases had no gene match. CDR3 sequence reads: CASSLVPGLGYNEQFF. The CDR3, as DNA: TGTGCCAGCAGCTTAGTACCGGGACTAGGGTACAATGAGCAGTTCTTC.

This sequence joins TRBV4-1 and TRBJ1-3, with D unclear. Germline V lookup: CDR1 MGHRA, CDR2 YSYEKL. This CDR3 is built from 16 residues. V gave up 0 bases and J gave up 0 bases, with 9 bases separating them. The CDR3 DNA sequence: TGCGCCAGCAGCCAAGATAACGGTGGCTCTGGAAACACCATATATTTT. Translation gives CASSQDNGGSGNTIYF.

Here the CDR3 DNA reads TGTGCCAGCAGCTCTAAGGGACAGCCGGCCTATGGCTACACCTTC. Its protein product is CASSSKGQPAYGYTF. This chain connects TRBV7-9 to TRBJ1-2; 7 bases are shared with TRBD1. V was clipped by 4 bases and J by 4 bases; unmatched bases: 9. This CDR3 region has 15 residues. Germline V gene lookup returns CDR1 SEHNR and CDR2 FQNEAQ (reference sequence).

The genes are TRBV5-4 and TRBJ2-7; 9 bases fit TRBD1. Germline V lookup: CDR1 SGHNT, CDR2 YYREEE (reference sequence). J was trimmed by 6 bases and V by 0 bases; bases with no gene match: 4. The CDR3 runs to 14 residues. The CDR3 loop is CASSLGTGVFEQYF. CDR3 coding DNA: TGTGCCAGCAGCTTGGGGACAGGGGTTTTCGAGCAGTACTTC.

This clone has just one count. V usage is TRBV6-5 and J usage is TRBJ2-7; unclear D gene. Germline V gives CDR1 MNHEY, CDR2 SVGAGI. V lost 0 bases, J lost 6 bases, and 6 bases lay in between. The CDR3 extends over 12 amino acids. The chain's CDR3 is CASSYSWGEQYF. In DNA form, the CDR3 reads TGTGCCAGCAGTTACTCGTGGGGCGAGCAGTACTTC.

The chain joins TRBV19 to TRBJ2-1; D gene uncertain. Trimming removed 9 bases at V and 15 bases at J, with 18 bases between. CDR3 length: 11 residues. Germline assignment: CDR1 LNHDA and CDR2 SQIVND (reference sequence). CDR3 in amino acids: CASTAGTLAFF. CDR3 sequence (DNA): TGTGCCAGCACCGCCGGAACGCTGGCGTTCTTC.

The chain combines TRBV27 with TRBJ2-5; TRBD1 matches 9 bases. Germline loops: CDR1 MNHEY, CDR2 SMNVEV (reference sequence). The trim removed 8 bases at V and 1 base at J, leaving 11 bases unmatched. The CDR3 is 16 residues long. The DNA of the CDR3 is TGTGCCAGCGCCTTCACGGACAGGGGAGCCCAAGAGACCCAGTACTTC. Protein sequence: CASAFTDRGAQETQYF.

This chain uses TRBV30 with TRBJ2-7, with D maybe TRBD1 (5 bases). The germline gives CDR1 GTSNPN, CDR2 SVGIG (reference sequence). The CDR3 runs to 13 residues. Deletions cut 2 bases from V and 2 bases from J, with 10 bases between. CDR3 protein: CAWSPGKTYEQYF. The CDR3 DNA reads as TGTGCCTGGAGTCCAGGGAAAACCTACGAGCAGTACTTC.

This chain connects TRBV7-9 to TRBJ1-2; D may be TRBD1 (5 bases). Trimming took 1 base from V and 2 from J, leaving 11 bases between them. The CDR3 spans 15 residues. The V gene's germline CDR1 is SEHNR and CDR2 FQNEAQ (reference sequence). The CDR3 protein is CASSLGDGGNYGYTF. The CDR3 bases are TGTGCCAGCAGCTTAGGGGACGGAGGAAACTATGGCTACACCTTC.

The V call is TRBV18, the J call TRBJ2-5; D tentatively fits TRBD1 or TRBD2 (6 bases each). The germline V gene has CDR1 KGHSH and CDR2 LQKENI. CDR3 size: 15 residues. Trimming cost V 3 bases and J 4 bases, with 15 bases left between them. CDR3 coding DNA: TGTGCCAGCTCACCTCAGGGGCCCGGGGGAGAGACCCAGTACTTC. It specifies CASSPQGPGGETQYF.

The chain uses TRBV30 and TRBJ1-2; 10 nucleotides agree with TRBD1. The CDR3 extends over 14 amino acids. Germline V gene data show CDR1 as GTSNPN and CDR2 as SVGIG (reference sequence). V lost 4 bases and J lost 0; bases outside the gene matches: 2. Here the CDR3 reads CAWTGTGANYGYTF. CDR3 coding DNA: TGTGCCTGGACTGGGACAGGGGCTAACTATGGCTACACCTTC.

This clone has a single count. The V and J genes are TRBV27 and TRBJ1-5; 7 bases are a match to TRBD1. Trimming cost V 6 bases and J 5 bases; bases outside gene matches: 10. Looked up from germline, CDR1 is MNHEY and CDR2 is SMNVEV (reference sequence). CDR3 length equals 15 residues. CDR3 amino acids: CASRPLRGKDQPQHF. CDR3 in DNA: TGTGCCAGCAGACCTCTCAGGGGGAAGGATCAGCCCCAGCATTTT.